This passage covers 9 T cell receptor beta chains from one sample sequenced in a study of T cell changes during pregnancy in multiple sclerosis. Profiled with immunoSEQ multiplex PCR; TCRdb holds only in-frame clones, not every one. This sample carries about 92,000 clones, just under 95% of them seen once, and the ten largest clones take 3.5% to 4.5%. Source: peripheral blood, taken in the first trimester of pregnancy. The receptor source for this set is a female donor with multiple sclerosis, enrolled in a pregnancy study.

This sequence joins TRBV11-2 and TRBJ2-1; D uncertain. Germline-derived CDR1 and CDR2 are SGHAT and FQNNGV. V shed 0 bases and J shed 6 bases, with 9 bases lying between them. The CDR3 spans 14 residues. The CDR3, as DNA: TGTGCCAGCAGCTTAGATATGATCAGCAATGAGCAGTTCTTC. It encodes CASSLDMISNEQFF.

V and J are TRBV5-1 and TRBJ2-1; 12 bases are a match to TRBD2. The CDR3 has 17 amino acids. V gave up 2 bases and J gave up 3 bases; unmatched junction bases: 6. Germline CDR1 reads SGHRS; CDR2 reads YFSETQ. CDR3 residues: CASSLGLAGTLYNEQFF. The DNA of the CDR3 is TGCGCCAGCAGCTTAGGACTAGCGGGGACCCTCTACAATGAGCAGTTCTTC. The entire variable domain, with the rest obtained from reference TRBV5-1 and TRBJ2-1, is as follows: KAGVTQTPRYLIKTRGQQVTLSCSPISGHRSVSWYQQTPGQGLQFLFEYFSETQRNKGNFPGRFSGRQFSNSRSEMNVSTLELGDSALYLCASSLGLAGTLYNEQFFGPGTRLTVL.

The chain uses TRBV14 and TRBJ2-5, with D perhaps matching TRBD1 (6 bases). The CDR3 length is 15 residues. CDR1 is SGHDN and CDR2 is FVKESK in the germline V gene. Deletions cut 3 bases from V and 4 bases from J, with 15 bases between. The CDR3 nucleotides read TGTGCCAGCAGCCATAAACAGGGACCACGAGAGACCCAGTACTTC. This gives the protein CASSHKQGPRETQYF.

The chain is built from TRBV2 and TRBJ2-1, with TRBD2 matching 9 bases. The CDR3 totals 13 residues. Trimming at V came to 8 bases and at J to 9 bases, leaving 8 bases not matched to a gene. Germline V lookup: CDR1 SNHLY, CDR2 FYNNEI. The CDR3 spells CASPGLAGSEQFF. The DNA of the CDR3 is TGTGCCAGCCCGGGACTAGCTGGTAGTGAGCAGTTCTTC.

This clone has only one observation. The V call is TRBV2, the J call TRBJ1-3, with TRBD1 as a possible D gene (5 bases). Trimming stripped 0 bases from V and 8 bases from J, with 11 bases between. Germline CDR1 SNHLY, CDR2 FYNNEI. The CDR3 totals 14 residues. The CDR3 region is CASSEAGEGHTIYF. As DNA, the CDR3 is TGTGCCAGCAGTGAAGCAGGGGAAGGACACACCATATATTTT.

The rearrangement joins TRBV5-4 to TRBJ1-4, with D possibly being TRBD1 (6 bases). Between the trimmed V and J ends, which lost 0 bases and 5 bases, there was a span of 11 bases. Germline CDR1 is SGHNT and CDR2 is YYREEE (reference sequence). The CDR3 length is 15 residues. The CDR3 spells CASSLAGQGNEKLFF. As DNA, the CDR3 is TGTGCCAGCAGCTTGGCAGGGCAGGGGAATGAAAAACTGTTTTTT.

The V gene is TRBV7-9, the J gene TRBJ2-5, with D possibly being TRBD2 (6 bases). Germline V CDR1 and CDR2: SEHNR, FQNEAQ (reference sequence). The V gene lost 0 bases and the J gene lost 5 bases, with 16 bases spanning the gap. This CDR3 region has 16 residues. CDR3 amino acids: CASSLAPVLAAETQYF. In DNA, the CDR3 is TGTGCCAGCAGCTTAGCCCCGGTCTTAGCGGCTGAGACCCAGTACTTC.

The chain uses TRBV6-5 and TRBJ2-7, with D possibly matching TRBD1 (6 bases). V dropped 6 bases and J dropped 6 bases, with 15 bases sitting between them. Germline values: CDR1 MNHEY, CDR2 SVGAGI. The CDR3 length is 13 residues. Here the CDR3 reads CASSPQGPGEQYF. DNA of the CDR3: TGTGCCAGCAGCCCACAGGGACCGGGCGAGCAGTACTTC.

V usage is TRBV4-1 and J usage is TRBJ2-7; 8 bases are a match to TRBD1. In germline, CDR1 is MGHRA, CDR2 YSYEKL. CDR3 length: 15 amino acids. Losses at the gene ends were 1 base for V and 3 bases for J; bases not matched to a gene: 5. CDR3 protein: CASSQADRGNYEQYF. CDR3 DNA sequence: TGCGCCAGCAGCCAAGCCGACAGGGGTAACTACGAGCAGTACTTC.